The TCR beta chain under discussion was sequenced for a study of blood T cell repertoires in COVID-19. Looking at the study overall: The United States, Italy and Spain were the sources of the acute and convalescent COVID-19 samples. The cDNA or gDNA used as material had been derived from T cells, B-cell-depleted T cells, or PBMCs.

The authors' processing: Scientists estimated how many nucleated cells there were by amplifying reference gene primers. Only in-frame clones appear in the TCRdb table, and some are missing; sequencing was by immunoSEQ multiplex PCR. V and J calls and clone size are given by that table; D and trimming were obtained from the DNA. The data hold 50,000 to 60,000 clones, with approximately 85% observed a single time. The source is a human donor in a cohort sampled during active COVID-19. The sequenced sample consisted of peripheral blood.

Here the CDR3 reads CASSRLATNTGELFF. The CDR3 DNA follows: TGTGCCAGCAGCCGTCTAGCGACGAACACCGGGGAGCTGTTTTTT. The rearrangement joins TRBV9 to TRBJ2-2; weak D call: TRBD2 (6 bases). The V gene lost 4 bases and the J gene lost 0 bases, with 10 bases spanning the gap. The CDR3 is 15 residues long. Germline CDR1 reads SGDLS; CDR2 reads YYNGEE. Drawing the rest from reference TRBV9 and TRBJ2-2, the complete variable domain is DSGVTQTPKHLITATGQRVTLRCSPRSGDLSVYWYQQSLDQGLQFLIQYYNGEERAKGNILERFSAQQFPDLHSELNLSSLELGDSALYFCASSRLATNTGELFFGEGSRLTVL.